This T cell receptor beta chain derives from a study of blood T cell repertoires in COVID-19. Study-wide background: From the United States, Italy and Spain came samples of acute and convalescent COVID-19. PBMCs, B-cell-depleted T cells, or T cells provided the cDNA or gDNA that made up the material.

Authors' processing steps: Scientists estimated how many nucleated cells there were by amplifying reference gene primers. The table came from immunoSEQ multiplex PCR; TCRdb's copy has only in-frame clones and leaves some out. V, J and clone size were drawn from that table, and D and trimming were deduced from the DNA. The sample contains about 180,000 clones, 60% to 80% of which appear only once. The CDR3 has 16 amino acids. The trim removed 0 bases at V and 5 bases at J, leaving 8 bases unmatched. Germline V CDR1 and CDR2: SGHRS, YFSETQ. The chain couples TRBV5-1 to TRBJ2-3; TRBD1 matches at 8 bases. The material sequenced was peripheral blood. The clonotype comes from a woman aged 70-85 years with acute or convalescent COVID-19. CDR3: CASSLEGLTGVDTQYF. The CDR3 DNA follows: TGCGCCAGCAGCTTGGAGGGGTTGACAGGGGTAGATACGCAGTATTTT.